A single sample gave rise to the 11 T cell receptor beta chains below, sequenced in a study of blood T cell repertoires in COVID-19. Sequenced by immunoSEQ multiplex PCR; TCRdb stores in-frame clones only, minus some. Here the sample spans approximately 100,000 clones, approximately 92% being singletons. Sequencing input: peripheral blood. The receptors originated from a man in his fifties with active COVID-19.

The chain employs TRBV2 and TRBJ1-2; no clear D gene. The CDR3 sequence is 14 residues long. The germline V and J ends were trimmed by 2 bases and 4 bases, with 11 bases remaining between them. CDR1 is SNHLY and CDR2 is FYNNEI in the germline V gene. The CDR3 is CASSELGGPYGYTF. The CDR3 DNA follows: TGTGCCAGCAGTGAACTAGGAGGCCCCTATGGCTACACCTTC.

This sequence joins TRBV2 and TRBJ2-7; 7 positions match TRBD1. The germline V gene encodes CDR1 SNHLY and CDR2 FYNNEI. The CDR3 length is 14 residues. With V trimmed by 5 bases and J by 2 bases, 6 bases remained unmatched. The CDR3 region is CASSQDRATYEQYF. CDR3 DNA: TGTGCCAGCAGTCAAGACAGGGCGACCTACGAGCAGTACTTC.

The chain recombines TRBV7-3 with TRBJ1-2, with 10 bases matching TRBD1. CDR1 SGHTA and CDR2 FQGTGA come from the germline V gene. The CDR3 loop spans 13 amino acids. The junction had 5 bases not matched to a gene; V was cut back by 5 bases and J by 8 bases. The CDR3 DNA follows: TGTGCCAGCAGCCGGGGACAGGGGTTCGGCTACACCTTC. Translation: CASSRGQGFGYTF.

V and J are TRBV5-1 and TRBJ2-7; TRBD2 aligns across 8 bases. CDR1 SGHRS and CDR2 YFSETQ come from the germline V gene. This CDR3 has 17 amino acids. Unmatched junction bases numbered 15, after V lost 2 bases and J lost 5 bases. The CDR3 coding sequence is TGCGCCAGCAGCTTAGGGGCGGGAGGAGGGTTTATGGACGAGCAGTACTTC. Its protein product is CASSLGAGGGFMDEQYF. The full variable domain, rest sourced from reference TRBV5-1 and TRBJ2-7, is KAGVTQTPRYLIKTRGQQVTLSCSPISGHRSVSWYQQTPGQGLQFLFEYFSETQRNKGNFPGRFSGRQFSNSRSEMNVSTLELGDSALYLCASSLGAGGGFMDEQYFGPGTRLTVT.

The genes are TRBV5-1 and TRBJ2-1; the D gene is possibly TRBD1 (6 bases). CDR1 is SGHRS and CDR2 is YFSETQ in the germline V gene. Between the trimmed V and J ends, which lost 4 bases and 5 bases, there was a span of 13 bases. The CDR3 extends over 14 amino acids. The CDR3 here is CASSLGTFNNEQFF. CDR3 coding DNA: TGCGCCAGCAGCCTAGGGACATTTAACAATGAGCAGTTCTTC. Looking up the rest from reference TRBV5-1 and TRBJ2-1 gives the full variable domain: KAGVTQTPRYLIKTRGQQVTLSCSPISGHRSVSWYQQTPGQGLQFLFEYFSETQRNKGNFPGRFSGRQFSNSRSEMNVSTLELGDSALYLCASSLGTFNNEQFFGPGTRLTVL.

The V and J genes are TRBV20-1 and TRBJ2-1; 7 bases fit TRBD2. V dropped 3 bases and J dropped 9; count of bases not matched to a gene: 8. Germline lookup yields CDR1 DFQATT and CDR2 SNEGSKA (reference sequence). The CDR3 extends over 13 amino acids. Here the CDR3 DNA reads TGCAGTGCTAGTGGTGGCGGGAGCTTTGAGCAGTTCTTC. Its translation is CSASGGGSFEQFF.

This sequence joins TRBV7-9 and TRBJ2-2; weak D call: TRBD1 (6 bases). CDR3 length: 14 amino acids. V was pared by 6 bases and J by 4 bases, with 12 bases between. Germline assignment: CDR1 SEHNR and CDR2 FQNEAQ (reference sequence). CDR3 region: CASRYTGSTGELFF. CDR3 coding DNA: TGTGCCAGCAGATACACAGGGTCCACCGGGGAGCTGTTTTTT.

The chain employs TRBV7-8 and TRBJ2-7; no definite D call. The CDR3 is 11 amino acids. CDR1 SGHVS and CDR2 FQNEAQ come from the germline V gene. V gave up 5 bases and J gave up 6 bases, with 8 bases separating them. CDR3 sequence: CASSLVREQYF. The CDR3, as DNA: TGTGCCAGCAGCCTCGTCCGCGAGCAGTACTTC.

This chain uses TRBV5-1 with TRBJ1-1, with unresolved D. Between the trimmed V and J ends, which lost 2 bases and 0 bases, there was a span of 11 bases. CDR3 length: 15 amino acids. Germline loops: CDR1 SGHRS, CDR2 YFSETQ. CDR3 protein: CASSFVPGLNTEAFF. The CDR3 region has the DNA TGCGCCAGCAGCTTCGTCCCGGGGTTGAACACTGAAGCTTTCTTT.

This clone was detected once. The chain couples TRBV5-1 to TRBJ2-2; 9 bases match TRBD1. This CDR3 is 15 amino acids long. The V gene's germline CDR1 is SGHRS and CDR2 YFSETQ. With 5 bases clipped from V and 6 bases from J, the junction kept 8 bases outside the gene matches. The CDR3 loop is CASRAGTGRAGELFF. CDR3 DNA sequence: TGCGCCAGCAGAGCCGGGACAGGGAGAGCCGGGGAGCTGTTTTTT.

This rearrangement joins TRBV11-2 to TRBJ2-7; D may be TRBD2 (5 bases). From germline, CDR1 is SGHAT and CDR2 FQNNGV. V dropped 6 bases and J dropped 2 bases, with 26 bases sitting between them. CDR3 length equals 18 residues. In DNA form, the CDR3 reads TGTGCCAGCAGTATTCTGCCCGCGGGCGCCTCTAAACCCTACGAGCAGTACTTC. Translation: CASSILPAGASKPYEQYF.